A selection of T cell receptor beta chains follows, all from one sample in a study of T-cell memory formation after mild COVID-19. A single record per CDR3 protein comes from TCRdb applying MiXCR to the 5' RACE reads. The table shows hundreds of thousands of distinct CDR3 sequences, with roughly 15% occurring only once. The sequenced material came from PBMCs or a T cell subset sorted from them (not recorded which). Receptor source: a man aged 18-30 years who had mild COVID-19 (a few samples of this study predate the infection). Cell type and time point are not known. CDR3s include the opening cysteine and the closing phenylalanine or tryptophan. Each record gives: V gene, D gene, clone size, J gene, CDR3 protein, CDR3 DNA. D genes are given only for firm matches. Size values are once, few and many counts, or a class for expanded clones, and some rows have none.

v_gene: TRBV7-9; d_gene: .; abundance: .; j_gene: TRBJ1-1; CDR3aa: CASSPRGGPGDTEAFF; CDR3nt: TGTGCCAGCAGCCCTAGGGGGGGGCCGGGAGACACTGAAGCTTTCTTT
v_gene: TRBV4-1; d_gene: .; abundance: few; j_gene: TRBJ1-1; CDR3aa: CASSQLGTGNTEAFF; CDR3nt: TGCGCCAGCAGCCAACTGGGGACGGGGAACACTGAAGCTTTCTTT
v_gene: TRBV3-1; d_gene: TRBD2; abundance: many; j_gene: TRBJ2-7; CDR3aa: CASSQILAGNEQYF; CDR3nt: TGTGCCAGCAGCCAAATTCTAGCGGGGAACGAGCAGTACTTC
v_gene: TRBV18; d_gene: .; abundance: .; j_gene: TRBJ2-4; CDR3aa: CASSFYLAKNIQYF; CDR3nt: TGTGCCAGCTCTTTTTATTTGGCCAAAAACATTCAGTACTTC
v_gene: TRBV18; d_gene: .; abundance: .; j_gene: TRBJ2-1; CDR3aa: CASSPPTTSGEQFF; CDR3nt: TGTGCCAGCTCACCACCTACTACTTCCGGGGAGCAGTTCTTC
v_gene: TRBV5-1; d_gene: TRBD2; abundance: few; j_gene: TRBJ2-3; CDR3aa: CASSFGLAGRDTQYF; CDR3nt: TGCGCCAGCAGCTTCGGACTAGCGGGGAGAGATACGCAGTATTTT
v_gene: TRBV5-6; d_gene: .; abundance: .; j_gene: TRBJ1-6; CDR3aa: CASSSQTNTGPLHF; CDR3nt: TGTGCCAGCAGCTCCCAGACCAACACGGGGCCCCTCCACTTT
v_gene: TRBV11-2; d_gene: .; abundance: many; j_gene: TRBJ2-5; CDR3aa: CASSSPWGETQYF; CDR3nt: TGTGCCAGCAGCTCTCCCTGGGGGGAGACCCAGTACTTC
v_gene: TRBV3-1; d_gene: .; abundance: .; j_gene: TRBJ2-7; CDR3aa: CASSPSGHEQYF; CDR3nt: TGTGCCAGCAGCCCATCGGGGCACGAGCAGTACTTC
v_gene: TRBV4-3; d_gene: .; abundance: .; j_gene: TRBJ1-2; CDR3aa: CASSPGTSPAVWGYTF; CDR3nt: TGCGCCAGCAGCCCCGGGACATCACCGGCCGTCTGGGGCTACACCTTC
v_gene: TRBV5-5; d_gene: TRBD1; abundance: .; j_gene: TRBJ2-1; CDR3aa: CASSPGTGVHEQFF; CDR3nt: TGTGCCAGCAGCCCCGGGACAGGGGTTCATGAGCAGTTCTTC
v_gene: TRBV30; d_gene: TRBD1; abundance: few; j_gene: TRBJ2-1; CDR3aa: CAWRGGTGLDNEQFF; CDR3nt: TGTGCCTGGAGAGGGGGGACAGGGTTAGACAATGAGCAGTTCTTC
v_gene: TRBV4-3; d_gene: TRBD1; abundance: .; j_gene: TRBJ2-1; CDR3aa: CASSQEYRGEQFF; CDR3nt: TGCGCCAGCAGCCAAGAGTACAGGGGCGAGCAGTTCTTC
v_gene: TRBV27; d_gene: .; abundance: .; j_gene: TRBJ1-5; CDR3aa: CASSLSWGGNNQPQHF; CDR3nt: TGTGCCAGCAGTTTATCGTGGGGGGGAAACAATCAGCCCCAGCATTTT
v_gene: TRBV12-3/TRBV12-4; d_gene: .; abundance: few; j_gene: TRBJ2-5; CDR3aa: CASSTGWAQYF; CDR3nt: TGTGCCAGCAGTACCGGGTGGGCCCAGTACTTC
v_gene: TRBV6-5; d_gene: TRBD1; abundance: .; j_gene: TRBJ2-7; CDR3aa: CATGQGAEQYF; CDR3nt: TGTGCCACGGGACAGGGGGCCGAGCAGTACTTC
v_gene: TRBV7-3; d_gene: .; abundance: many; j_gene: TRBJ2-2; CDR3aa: CASSTDTGELFF; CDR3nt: TGTGCCAGCAGCACTGATACCGGGGAGCTGTTTTTT
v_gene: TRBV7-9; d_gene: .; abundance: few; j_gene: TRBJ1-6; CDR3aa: CASSPLGGENSPLHF; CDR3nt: TGTGCCAGCAGCCCCTTGGGTGGAGAGAATTCACCCCTCCACTTT
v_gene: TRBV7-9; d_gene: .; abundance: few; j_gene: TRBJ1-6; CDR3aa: CASSWEDTNSPLHF; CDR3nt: TGTGCCAGCAGCTGGGAGGACACTAATTCACCCCTCCACTTT
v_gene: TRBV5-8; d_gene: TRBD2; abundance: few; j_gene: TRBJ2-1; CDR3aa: CASSLAPASGGDNEQFF; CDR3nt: TGTGCCAGCAGCTTGGCCCCGGCTAGCGGGGGGGACAATGAGCAGTTCTTC
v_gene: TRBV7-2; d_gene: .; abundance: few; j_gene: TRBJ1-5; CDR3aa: CASSLVGGEINQPQHF; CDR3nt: TGTGCCAGCAGCTTAGTAGGGGGGGAGATAAATCAGCCCCAGCATTTT
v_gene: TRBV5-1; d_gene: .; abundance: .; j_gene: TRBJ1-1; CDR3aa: CASSPWIGSPMNTEAFF; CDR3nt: TGCGCCAGCAGCCCCTGGATAGGGAGCCCCATGAACACTGAAGCTTTCTTT
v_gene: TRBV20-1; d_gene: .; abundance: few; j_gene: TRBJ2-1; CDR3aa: CSARIEAGGSFF; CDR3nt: TGCAGTGCTAGAATTGAGGCTGGTGGGTCGTTCTTC
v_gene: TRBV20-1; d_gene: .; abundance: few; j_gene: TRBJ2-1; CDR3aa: CSARDPSHEQFF; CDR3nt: TGCAGTGCTAGAGACCCTAGCCATGAGCAGTTCTTC
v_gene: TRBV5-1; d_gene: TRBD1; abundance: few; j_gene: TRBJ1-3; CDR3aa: CASSAGDRGSGNTIYF; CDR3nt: TGCGCCAGCAGCGCCGGGGACAGGGGCTCTGGAAACACCATATATTTT
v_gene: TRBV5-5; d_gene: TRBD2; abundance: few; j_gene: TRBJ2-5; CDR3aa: CASSPGLAGEETQYF; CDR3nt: TGTGCCAGCAGCCCGGGACTAGCGGGGGAAGAGACCCAGTACTTC
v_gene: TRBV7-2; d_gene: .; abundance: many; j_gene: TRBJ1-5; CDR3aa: CASSFRDNQPQHF; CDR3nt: TGTGCCAGCAGCTTTCGCGATAATCAGCCCCAGCATTTT
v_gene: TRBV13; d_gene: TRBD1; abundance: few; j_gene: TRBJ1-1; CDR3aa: CASRRRGTNTEAFF; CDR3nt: TGTGCCAGCAGGCGCAGGGGGACGAACACTGAAGCTTTCTTT
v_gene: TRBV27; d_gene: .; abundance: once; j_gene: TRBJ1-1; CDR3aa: CASTSLGQASEAFF; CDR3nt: TGTGCCAGCACCTCCCTCGGGCAGGCGAGCGAAGCTTTCTTT
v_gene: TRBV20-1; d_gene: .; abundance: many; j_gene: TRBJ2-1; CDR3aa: CSAPWSGEQFF; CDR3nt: TGCAGTGCCCCCTGGAGCGGTGAGCAGTTCTTC
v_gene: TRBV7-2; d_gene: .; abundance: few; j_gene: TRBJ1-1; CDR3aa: CASSLRTDMNTEAFF; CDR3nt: TGTGCCAGCAGCCTCCGGACAGATATGAACACTGAAGCTTTCTTT
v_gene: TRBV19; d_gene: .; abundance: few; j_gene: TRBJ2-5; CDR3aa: CASKENERQGFYQETQYF; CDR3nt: TGTGCCAGTAAAGAAAACGAGAGGCAGGGATTCTACCAAGAGACCCAGTACTTC
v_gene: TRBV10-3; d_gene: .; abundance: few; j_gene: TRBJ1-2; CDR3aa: CAISESSELYGYTF; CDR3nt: TGTGCCATCAGTGAGTCGAGTGAGCTATATGGCTACACCTTC